By proportion, the clone carrying this TCR beta chain is medium-sized. The entry originates in a study of T cells after yellow fever vaccination. TCRdb re-called the 5' RACE reads with MiXCR, one entry per CDR3 protein. The sample has around 31,000 distinct CDR3 sequences; over 9.5% are singletons. Study-level findings and limits: Most clones from primary vaccination were detected again post-booster (roughly 96% CD4, 88% CD8).

From germline, CDR1 is MNHEY and CDR2 SMNVEV (reference sequence). Unmatched junction bases numbered 12, after V lost 8 bases and J lost 2 bases. The CDR3 consists of 15 residues. This TCR was sampled from a man younger than 35 who received the YFV17D yellow fever vaccine. The rearrangement links TRBV27 to TRBJ2-7; 7 bases match TRBD2. Sequenced here: PBMCs, either bulk or a sorted T-cell subset (CD4+, CD8+, memory, or dextramer-sorted; not recorded which), sampled around 15 days after the first yellow fever vaccination. The DNA of the CDR3 is TGTGCCAGCTCGGCCGGGCCAGCGGGAACCTACGAGCAGTACGTC. Amino acid sequence: CASSAGPAGTYEQYV.